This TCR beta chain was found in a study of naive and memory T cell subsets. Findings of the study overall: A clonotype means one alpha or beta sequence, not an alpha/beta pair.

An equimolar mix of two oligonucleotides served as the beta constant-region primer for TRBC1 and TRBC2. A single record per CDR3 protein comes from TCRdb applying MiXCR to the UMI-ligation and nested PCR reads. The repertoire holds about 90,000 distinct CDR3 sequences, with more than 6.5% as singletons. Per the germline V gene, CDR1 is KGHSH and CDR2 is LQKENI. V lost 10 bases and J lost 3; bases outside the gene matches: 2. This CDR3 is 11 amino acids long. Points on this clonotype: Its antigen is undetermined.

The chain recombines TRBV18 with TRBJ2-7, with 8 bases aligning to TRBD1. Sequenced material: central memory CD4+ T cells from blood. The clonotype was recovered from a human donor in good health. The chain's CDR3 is CATGQGYEQYF. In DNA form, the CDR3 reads TGTGCCACCGGACAGGGCTACGAGCAGTACTTC.